This T cell receptor (beta chain) stems from a study of OX40 agonist ivuxolimab in advanced cancers. TCRdb's table, derived via immunoSEQ multiplex PCR, lists solely in-frame clones and lacks some. The sample contains some 72,000 clones, roughly 92% of which appear only once. This CDR3 contains 16 residues. Germline V gene lookup returns CDR1 GTSNPN and CDR2 SVGIG (reference sequence). V gave up 3 bases and J gave up 0 bases, with 17 bases separating them. The sequences come from CD4+ or CD8+ T cells sorted from blood, collected in a trial of the OX40 agonist ivuxolimab. The V call is TRBV30, the J call TRBJ1-1; D possibly corresponds to TRBD1 (6 bases). The TCR sequence derives from an adult with an advanced solid tumor such as melanoma, head and neck, liver or kidney cancer. The CDR3 DNA reads as TGTGCCTGGAGCGATTCATCCAGGGGATTGAACACTGAAGCTTTCTTT. This codes for CAWSDSSRGLNTEAFF.